This T cell receptor (beta chain) was retrieved from a study of OX40 agonist ivuxolimab in advanced cancers. General notes on the study: The costimulatory receptor OX40 (CD134) was targeted by ivuxolimab, a fully human IgG2 agonistic monoclonal antibody. Intravenous ivuxolimab was administered to patients every 2 weeks at six dose levels: 0.01, 0.1, 0.3, 1.5, 3 and 10 mg/kg. Among the approximately 50 dose-escalation patients, roughly 20 had hepatocellular carcinoma, 15 melanoma, 9 renal cell carcinoma and 9 head and neck cancer. In the dose-escalation cohort, more than 75% of patients were male, and the mean age was approximately 55 years, with a range of roughly 20 to 85. Patients were allowed to have had prior anti-PD-1, anti-PD-L1 or anti-CTLA-4 therapy, and 40% to 45% of the dose-escalation patients had been treated with checkpoint inhibitors. Partial responses were achieved by three dose-escalation patients, of whom one had hepatocellular carcinoma and two had cutaneous melanoma. Peripheral TCRbeta sequencing was intended to test whether TCR sequence diversity was altered and clonal T-cell expansion was caused by ivuxolimab. The paper describes the monotherapy dose-escalation part (N of about 57 patients) of the phase I trial of ivuxolimab. General study outcomes and caveats: After ivuxolimab, CD8+ T cells had more expanded clones than CD4+ T cells on average. In partial responders in the 0.1-3.0 mg/kg groups, normalized peripheral clonal expansion was found to be among the lowest, especially among CD8+ T cells. Low levels of normalized T-cell clonal expansion were also shown by some nonresponding patients. At doses of 0.1 to 3.0 mg/kg, clonal expansion of both CD4+ and CD8+ T cells in blood was seen between baseline and week 6. Which antigens the clonally expanded peripheral T cells were specific for was not determined.

For this clone: Its antigen has not been determined. The sample holds no much larger clone one base away, and base qualities are not on file.

Genomic DNA was isolated from the sorted cells so that the TCRbeta CDR3 region could be sequenced. The immunoSEQ Assay was used to sequence the TCRbeta CDR3 regions. TCRdb mirrors the immuneACCESS table, restricted to in-frame sequences. Some clones are absent from its copies; in checked studies, under half trace to an unresolved V gene, and the reason for the others is unknown. Here the sample has approximately 100,000 clones; 80% to 90% occur a single time. 0.65% to 0.95% of the sample is held by the ten biggest clonotypes. Patients with a history of autoimmune disease or receiving systemic immunosuppression were excluded from the trial. Peripheral blood for TCR sequencing was drawn from every dose cohort at baseline, at cycle 4 day 1 and at cycle 7 day 1. The samples were drawn from a first-in-human, open-label, multicenter phase I dose-escalation trial of ivuxolimab. Adults with locally advanced or metastatic head and neck squamous cell, hepatocellular, melanoma or renal cell carcinoma were enrolled in the trial. CD4+ and CD8+ T cells were sorted separately from peripheral blood before TCR sequencing.

The cysteine opens and the phenylalanine closes a CDR3 of 15 amino acids. Here the CDR3 DNA is all that survives: 45 bases in frame from base 1. Trimming removed 6 bases from V and 0 bases from J, leaving 12 bases between the germline ends. For CDR1 and CDR2, the germline V gene lists MGHDK and SYGVNS. The chain joins TRBV25-1 to TRBJ1-3; a weak D assignment points to TRBD1 (6 bases agree). The source material was CD4+ or CD8+ T cells sorted from blood, sampled in a trial of the OX40 agonist ivuxolimab. The TCR comes from an adult with an advanced solid tumor such as melanoma, head and neck, liver or kidney cancer. The CDR3 region has the sequence CASRMTGDSGNTIYF. The DNA reads as follows: TGTGCCAGCAGGATGACAGGCGACTCTGGAAACACCATATATTTT.